These T cell receptor beta chains were read from a single sample in a study of blood T cells in healthy people across ages. TCRdb used MiXCR to reprocess the 5' RACE reads, holding one entry per CDR3 protein. The repertoire holds 1 million or so distinct CDR3 sequences, more than 35% seen once, with approximately 19% in the top ten. The specimen sequenced was blood. These receptors all come from a woman aged 55 to 70 in good health. The CDR3 runs from the conserved cysteine through the conserved F or W. The D gene is left open where the match is weak. Some rows have no size entry. The others give once, few or many, or a class for an expanded clone.

TRBJ1-2,-,TRBV9,-,TGTGCCAGCAGCGTGGGGGTAGTGTCGGCGGATGGCTACACCTTC,CASSVGVVSADGYTF
TRBJ1-2,-,TRBV4-1,-,TGCGTCAGCAGCCAAGACAGCTATGGCTACACCTTC,CVSSQDSYGYTF
TRBJ1-6,-,TRBV28,few,TGTGCCAGCCGGGGAACCCCTTATAATTCACCCCTCCACTTT,CASRGTPYNSPLHF
TRBJ2-1,TRBD1,TRBV6-1,-,TGTGCCAGCAGTGGGGACAGGGGCACACATCTGACCTACAATGAGCAGTTCTTC,CASSGDRGTHLTYNEQFF
TRBJ2-2,TRBD1,TRBV5-1,many,TGCGCCAGCAGCTCGACAGGGCCCGGGGAGCTGTTTTTT,CASSSTGPGELFF
TRBJ2-1,-,TRBV14,-,TGTGCCAGCAGCCAAGAAGGACGGGTGTGGCGTGAGCAGTTCTTC,CASSQEGRVWREQFF
TRBJ2-1,TRBD2,TRBV29-1,-,TGCAGCGTTGTCCCCAGGGTAGCGGGAGGTGGTGAGCAGTTCTTC,CSVVPRVAGGGEQFF
TRBJ2-1,-,TRBV11-2,-,TGTGCCAGCAGCCCTTCGGGACCCCGTAATGAGCAGTTCTTC,CASSPSGPRNEQFF
TRBJ2-7,TRBD2,TRBV4-2,-,TGTGCCAGCAGTCCTACTAGCGGGAGGTCCTACGAGCAGTACTTC,CASSPTSGRSYEQYF
TRBJ2-1,TRBD1,TRBV5-1,once,TGCGCCAGCAGCTCCGGGACAGGGTCGATCAATGAGCAGTTTTTC,CASSSGTGSINEQFF
TRBJ2-5,-,TRBV28,few,TGTGCCAGCAGTTTATCTTTAGGGGGTGTTCGGGCGGCGTACTTC,CASSLSLGGVRAAYF
TRBJ2-1,TRBD2,TRBV15,-,TGTGCCACCAGCAGCGAAAGACAAGCGGGGACCTCCTACAATGAGCAGTTCTTC,CATSSERQAGTSYNEQFF
TRBJ2-3,-,TRBV11-2,few,TGTGCCAGCAGCATCCGCGGGCAGGGGTTTACTAGAGATACGCAGTATTTT,CASSIRGQGFTRDTQYF
TRBJ1-1,-,TRBV2,many,TGTGCTCGTCTATCAGGGACCACTGAAGCTTTCTTT,CARLSGTTEAFF
TRBJ2-5,TRBD1,TRBV27,many,TGTGCCAGCAGTTTGGGACAGGGACCCCAAGAGACCCAGTACTTC,CASSLGQGPQETQYF
TRBJ2-5,-,TRBV2,-,TGTGCCAGCAGGACTAGTGCCAATGAGCAGTACTTC,CASRTSANEQYF
TRBJ2-3,-,TRBV28,-,TGTGCCAGCAGTCCGGAGGACACAGTAGATACGCAGTATTTT,CASSPEDTVDTQYF
TRBJ2-5,TRBD1,TRBV7-2,-,TGTGCCAGCAGCTTAGGGGGACAGGGGGGAAAGACCCAGTACTTC,CASSLGGQGGKTQYF
TRBJ2-2,-,TRBV12-3/TRBV12-4,few,TGTGCCAGCAGCCCTCTCCTGTTAGGGGATAAGAACACCGGGGAGCTGTTTTTT,CASSPLLLGDKNTGELFF
TRBJ2-3,TRBD2,TRBV10-3,few,TGTGCCATCAGCGCGACTAGCGGGAGCCGGGTAGATACGCAGTATTTT,CAISATSGSRVDTQYF
TRBJ1-2,TRBD1,TRBV27,-,TGTGCCAGCAGTTTGCGCTTTTTAACTCCACGGACAGGGGGCTATGGCTACACCTTC,CASSLRFLTPRTGGYGYTF
TRBJ2-7,-,TRBV9,few,TGTGCCAGCAGCCGAGCCTATCGCGACGAGCAGTACTTC,CASSRAYRDEQYF
TRBJ2-1,-,TRBV11-2,few,TGTGCCAGCAGCGTCCGGGACCTCGATGAGCAGTTCTTC,CASSVRDLDEQFF
TRBJ2-7,TRBD1,TRBV5-1,few,TGCGCCAGCAGCACCGGTGGCCTGACAGGGGTCGAGCAGTACTTC,CASSTGGLTGVEQYF
TRBJ1-2,TRBD1,TRBV27,-,TGTGCCAGCAGCGGCACAGGGGGCGCCTATGGCTACACCTTC,CASSGTGGAYGYTF
TRBJ2-3,-,TRBV20-1,-,TGCAGTGTAGAGAGTGGGGCTGGAGATACGCAGTATTTT,CSVESGAGDTQYF
TRBJ2-1,-,TRBV5-1,-,TGCGCCAGCCACGGGAAGTACAAGGAGCAGTTCTTC,CASHGKYKEQFF
TRBJ2-1,TRBD2,TRBV4-1,-,TGCGCCAGCAGCCAAAGGACTAGCGCCGCCTTCGCGGGGAATGAGCAGTTCTTC,CASSQRTSAAFAGNEQFF
TRBJ2-3,TRBD1,TRBV4-1,-,TGCGCCAGCAGCCTATCGGACAGGGGTGGCACAGATACGCAGTATTTT,CASSLSDRGGTDTQYF
TRBJ2-7,-,TRBV20-1,few,TGCAGTGCTAGAGAATCCAGTTGGAACCCCGAGCAGTACTTC,CSARESSWNPEQYF
TRBJ2-5,TRBD1,TRBV7-2,-,TGTGCCAGCAGCCCAGGGACAGCTGCGGAGACCCAGTACTTC,CASSPGTAAETQYF
TRBJ2-1,TRBD2,TRBV12-3/TRBV12-4,-,TGTGCCAGCAGTTTAAGGGGCGGGACTATAGCCTACAATGAGCAATTCTTC,CASSLRGGTIAYNEQFF
TRBJ2-7,TRBD2,TRBV6-5,-,TGTGTCAGCAGTGACTCCTCGCCGGGACTAGCGGGCTTCGCCTACGAGCAGTACTTC,CVSSDSSPGLAGFAYEQYF
TRBJ2-6,-,TRBV5-1,-,TGCGCCAGCAGCCAGACGGATTCTGGGGCCAACGTCCTGACTTTC,CASSQTDSGANVLTF
TRBJ2-7,TRBD2,TRBV20-1,-,TGCAGTGCTAGACATACTAGCGGGAGGAATGAGCAGTACTTC,CSARHTSGRNEQYF
TRBJ2-7,TRBD1,TRBV4-2,few,TGTGCCAGCGGAAACAGGGGCCTCTCCTACGAGCAGTACTTC,CASGNRGLSYEQYF
TRBJ1-1,TRBD1,TRBV4-1,-,TGCGCCAGCAGCCTCCAACAGGGGGGGCTTGAAGCTTTCTTT,CASSLQQGGLEAFF
TRBJ2-4,TRBD2,TRBV20-1,-,TGCAGTGCTAGCGGGCTAGCGGGACGTGTTGGAAACATTCAGTACTTC,CSASGLAGRVGNIQYF
TRBJ2-7,-,TRBV20-1,-,TGCAGTGCTAGACGGGGAACCAGTGAGGAGCAGTACTTC,CSARRGTSEEQYF
TRBJ1-5,-,TRBV2,-,TGTGCCAGCGAGGCGGGGTTTAATCAGCCCCAGCATTTT,CASEAGFNQPQHF
TRBJ2-1,-,TRBV20-1,-,TGCAGTGCTAGATCCCCCCGGGAGTCCTACAATGAGCAGTTCTTC,CSARSPRESYNEQFF
TRBJ1-5,-,TRBV2,-,TGTGCCAGCAGTGCAGGGGAGTTGCGCAATCAGCCCCAGCATTTT,CASSAGELRNQPQHF
TRBJ1-1,-,TRBV4-1,-,TGCGCCAGCAGCCAAGTTGTTTGGGGGAACACTGAAGCTTTCTTT,CASSQVVWGNTEAFF
TRBJ2-1,TRBD1,TRBV2,-,TGTGCCAGCAGGCGAGGACAGGGGGGTGAGCAGTTCTTC,CASRRGQGGEQFF
TRBJ2-1,TRBD2,TRBV20-1,few,TGCAGTGCCATTCATCCCCCGGGAGGGCCCTACAATGAGCAGTTCTTC,CSAIHPPGGPYNEQFF
TRBJ1-2,-,TRBV5-1,-,TGCGCCAGCAGCTCCTCGGCCTCGTCGCCCGGCTACACCTTC,CASSSSASSPGYTF
TRBJ2-7,TRBD2,TRBV5-1,few,TGCGCCAGCAGCTTTCCTATGCGGGAGGGAACCTACGAGCAGTACTTC,CASSFPMREGTYEQYF
TRBJ2-5,-,TRBV6-5,-,TGTGCCAGCAGTTACGACAGCCGAGGGACCCAGTACTTC,CASSYDSRGTQYF
TRBJ2-3,-,TRBV7-8,few,TGTGCCAGCAGCTTAGGTTTCGGGTCGGGGGGCTCAGGCACAGATACGCAGTATTTT,CASSLGFGSGGSGTDTQYF
TRBJ2-7,-,TRBV28,-,TGTGCCAGCACGCGGGTGGGATCCTCCTACGAGCAGTACTTC,CASTRVGSSYEQYF
TRBJ1-5,TRBD1,TRBV6-1,-,TGTGCCAGCACCCCGGACAGGGTGGTCAATCAGCCCCAGCATTTT,CASTPDRVVNQPQHF
TRBJ2-7,TRBD1,TRBV10-2,many,TGCGCCAGCAGTCCCGGGACAGGGGTTGAGCAGTACTTC,CASSPGTGVEQYF
TRBJ2-3,-,TRBV20-1,-,TGCAGTGCTAGGTCTGAAAGCGGGTATGCCGTGGTGGATACGCAGTATTTT,CSARSESGYAVVDTQYF
TRBJ2-5,-,TRBV5-1,-,TGCGCCAGCAGCTTGGTGGGCGGGATTGGAGAGACCCAGTACTTC,CASSLVGGIGETQYF
TRBJ2-7,-,TRBV30,many,TGTGCCTGGAGGCGTTCCAGGCTAAGCTACGAGCAGTACTTC,CAWRRSRLSYEQYF